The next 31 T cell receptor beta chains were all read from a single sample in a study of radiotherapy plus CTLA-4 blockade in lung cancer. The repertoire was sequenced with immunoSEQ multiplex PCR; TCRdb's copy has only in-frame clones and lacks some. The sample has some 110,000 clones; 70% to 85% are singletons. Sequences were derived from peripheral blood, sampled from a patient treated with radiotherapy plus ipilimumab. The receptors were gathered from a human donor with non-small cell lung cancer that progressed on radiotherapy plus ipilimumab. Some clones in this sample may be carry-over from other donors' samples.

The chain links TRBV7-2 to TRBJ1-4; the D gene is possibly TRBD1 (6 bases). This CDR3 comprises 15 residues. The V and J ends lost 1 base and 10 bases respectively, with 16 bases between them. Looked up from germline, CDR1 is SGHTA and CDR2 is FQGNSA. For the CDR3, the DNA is TGTGCCAGCAGCTTAGGAAACAGGGCATCGGGAAAACTGTTTTTT. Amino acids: CASSLGNRASGKLFF.

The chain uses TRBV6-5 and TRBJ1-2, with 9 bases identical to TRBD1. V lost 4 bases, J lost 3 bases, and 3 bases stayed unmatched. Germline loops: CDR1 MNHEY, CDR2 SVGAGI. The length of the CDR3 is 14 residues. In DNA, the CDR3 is TGTGCCAGCAGTTTGGACAGGGGACACTATGGCTACACCTTC. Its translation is CASSLDRGHYGYTF.

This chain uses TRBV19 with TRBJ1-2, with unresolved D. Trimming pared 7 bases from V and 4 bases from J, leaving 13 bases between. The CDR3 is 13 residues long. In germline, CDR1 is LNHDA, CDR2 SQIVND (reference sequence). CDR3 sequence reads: CASNAGPPYGYTF. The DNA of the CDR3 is TGTGCCAGTAATGCAGGCCCACCCTATGGCTACACCTTC.

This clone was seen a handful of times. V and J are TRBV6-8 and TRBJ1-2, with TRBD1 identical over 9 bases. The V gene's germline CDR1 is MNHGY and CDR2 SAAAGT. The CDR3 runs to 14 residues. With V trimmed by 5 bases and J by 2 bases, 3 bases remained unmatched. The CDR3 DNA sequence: TGTGCCAGCAGTCACACAGGGGGCAACTATGGCTACACCTTC. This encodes CASSHTGGNYGYTF.

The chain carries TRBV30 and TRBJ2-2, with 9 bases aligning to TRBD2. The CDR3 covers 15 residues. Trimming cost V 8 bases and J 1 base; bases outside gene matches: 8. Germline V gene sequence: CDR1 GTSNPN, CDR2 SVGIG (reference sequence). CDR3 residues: CAIAGDYQNTGELFF. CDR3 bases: TGTGCCATAGCGGGGGATTACCAGAACACCGGGGAGCTGTTTTTT. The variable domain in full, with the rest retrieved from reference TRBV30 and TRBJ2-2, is SQTIHQWPATLVQPVGSPLSLECTVEGTSNPNLYWYRQAAGRGLQLLFYSVGIGQISSEVPQNLSASRPQDRQFILSSKKLLLSDSGFYLCAIAGDYQNTGELFFGEGSRLTVL.

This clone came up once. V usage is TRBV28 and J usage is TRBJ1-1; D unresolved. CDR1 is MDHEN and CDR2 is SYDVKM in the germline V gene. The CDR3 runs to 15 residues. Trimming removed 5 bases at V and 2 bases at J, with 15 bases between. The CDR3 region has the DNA TGTGCCAGCAGTGGGGTCTCTGGCGGAAACACTGAAGCTTTCTTT. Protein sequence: CASSGVSGGNTEAFF. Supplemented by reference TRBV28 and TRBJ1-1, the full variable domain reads DVKVTQSSRYLVKRTGEKVFLECVQDMDHENMFWYRQDPGLGLRLIYFSYDVKMKEKGDIPEGYSVSREKKERFSLILESASTNQTSMYLCASSGVSGGNTEAFFGQGTRLTVV.

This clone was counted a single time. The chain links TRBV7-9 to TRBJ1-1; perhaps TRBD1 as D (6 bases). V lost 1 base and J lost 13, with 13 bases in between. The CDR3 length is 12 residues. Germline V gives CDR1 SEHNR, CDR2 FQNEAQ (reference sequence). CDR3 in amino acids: CASSLGGQSDFF. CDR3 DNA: TGTGCCAGCAGCTTAGGAGGACAGAGCGATTTCTTT.

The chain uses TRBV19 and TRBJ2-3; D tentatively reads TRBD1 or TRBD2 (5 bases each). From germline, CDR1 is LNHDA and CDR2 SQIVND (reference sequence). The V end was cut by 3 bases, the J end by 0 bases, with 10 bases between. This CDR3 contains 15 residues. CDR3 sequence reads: CASSIRGVSTDTQYF. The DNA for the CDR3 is TGTGCCAGTAGTATTAGAGGGGTGAGCACAGATACGCAGTATTTT.

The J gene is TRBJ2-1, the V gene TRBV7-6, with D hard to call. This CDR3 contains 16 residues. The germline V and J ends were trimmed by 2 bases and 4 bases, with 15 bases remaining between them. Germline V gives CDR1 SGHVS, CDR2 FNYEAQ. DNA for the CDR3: TGTGCCAGCAGCTTAATCAACCAAGGATATTACAATGAGCAGTTCTTC. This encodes CASSLINQGYYNEQFF.

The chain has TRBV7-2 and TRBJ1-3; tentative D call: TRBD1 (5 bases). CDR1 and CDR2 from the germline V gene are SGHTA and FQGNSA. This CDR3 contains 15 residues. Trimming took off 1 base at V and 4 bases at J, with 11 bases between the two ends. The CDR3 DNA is TGTGCCAGCAGCTTAGGCGGGGACCCCGGAAACACCATATATTTT. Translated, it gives CASSLGGDPGNTIYF.

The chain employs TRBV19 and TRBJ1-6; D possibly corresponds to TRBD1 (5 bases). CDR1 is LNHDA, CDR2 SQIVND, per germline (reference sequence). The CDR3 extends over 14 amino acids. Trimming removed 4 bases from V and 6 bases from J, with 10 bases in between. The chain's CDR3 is CASSRQKVNSPLHF. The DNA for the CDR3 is TGTGCCAGTAGTAGACAGAAAGTTAATTCACCCCTCCACTTT.

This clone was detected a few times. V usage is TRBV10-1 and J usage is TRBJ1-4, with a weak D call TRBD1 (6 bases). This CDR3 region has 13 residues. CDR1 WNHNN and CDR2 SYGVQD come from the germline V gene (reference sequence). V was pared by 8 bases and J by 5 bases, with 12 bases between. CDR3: CASDGGLNEKLFF. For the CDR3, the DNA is TGCGCCAGCGACGGGGGCTTAAATGAAAAACTGTTTTTT.

CDR3 sequence (DNA): TGTGCCAGCAGCCCAGGGACAGGGCCCTATGGCTACACCTTC. This codes for CASSPGTGPYGYTF. The rearrangement joins TRBV11-2 to TRBJ1-2; 9 bases fit TRBD1. Germline CDR1 and CDR2: SGHAT and FQNNGV. The CDR3 loop spans 14 amino acids. The V segment lost 5 bases and the J segment 4 bases; nucleotides outside the gene matches: 5.

In nucleotides, the CDR3 is TGTGCCAGTCGGACTAGCGGGGGGTTCGAGCAGTACTTC. The encoded protein is CASRTSGGFEQYF. V and J are TRBV19 and TRBJ2-7; TRBD2 aligns across 14 bases. CDR3 length: 13 amino acids. V lost 8 bases, J lost 6 bases, and 3 bases stayed unmatched. Germline CDR1 LNHDA, CDR2 SQIVND (reference sequence).

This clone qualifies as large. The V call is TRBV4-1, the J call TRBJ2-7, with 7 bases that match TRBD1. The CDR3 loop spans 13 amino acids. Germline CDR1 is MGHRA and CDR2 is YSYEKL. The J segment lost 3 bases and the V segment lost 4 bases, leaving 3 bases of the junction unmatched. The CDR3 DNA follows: TGCGCCAGCAGCCGAGACAGGGTCTACGAGCAGTACTTC. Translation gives CASSRDRVYEQYF.

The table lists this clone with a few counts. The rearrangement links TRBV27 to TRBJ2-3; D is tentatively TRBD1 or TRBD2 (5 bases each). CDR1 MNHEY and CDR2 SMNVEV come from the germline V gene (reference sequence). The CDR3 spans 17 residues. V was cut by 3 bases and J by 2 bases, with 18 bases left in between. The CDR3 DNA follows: TGTGCCAGCAGTTTGGGGCCCTCGGGGACCGTCACAGATACGCAGTATTTT. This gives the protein CASSLGPSGTVTDTQYF.

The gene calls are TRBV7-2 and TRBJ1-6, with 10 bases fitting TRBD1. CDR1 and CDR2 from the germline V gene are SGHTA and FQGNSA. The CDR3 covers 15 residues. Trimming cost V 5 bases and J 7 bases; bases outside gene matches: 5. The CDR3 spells CASSRDRGQNSPLHF. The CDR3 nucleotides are TGTGCCAGCAGCCGTGACAGGGGGCAAAATTCACCCCTCCACTTT.

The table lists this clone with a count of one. In DNA, the CDR3 is TGTGCCAGCAGCAGTGAGCTAGCAACTAGCATGAATACGCAGTATTTT. Residues: CASSSELATSMNTQYF. The gene calls are TRBV7-2 and TRBJ2-3, with D possibly TRBD2 on 6 matching bases. Germline V gene lookup returns CDR1 SGHTA and CDR2 FQGNSA. The CDR3 is 16 residues long. V lost 5 bases to trimming and J lost 7 bases, with 22 bases between them.

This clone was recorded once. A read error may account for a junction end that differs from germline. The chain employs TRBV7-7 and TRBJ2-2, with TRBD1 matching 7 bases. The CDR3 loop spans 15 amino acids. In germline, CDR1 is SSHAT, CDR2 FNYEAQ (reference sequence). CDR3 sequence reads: CASSSRQGNTGELFF. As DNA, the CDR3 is TGTGCTAGCAGCTCCCGACAGGGCAACACCGGGGAGCTGTTTTTT.

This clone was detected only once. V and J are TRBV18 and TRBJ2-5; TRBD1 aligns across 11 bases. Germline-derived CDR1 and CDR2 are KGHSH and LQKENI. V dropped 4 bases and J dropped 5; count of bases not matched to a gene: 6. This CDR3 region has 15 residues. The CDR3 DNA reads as TGTGCCAGCTCACGCAGGGACAGGGGGTACGAGACCCAGTACTTC. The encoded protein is CASSRRDRGYETQYF. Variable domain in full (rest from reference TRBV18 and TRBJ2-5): NAGVMQNPRHLVRRRGQEARLRCSPMKGHSHVYWYRQLPEEGLKFMVYLQKENIIDESGMPKERFSAEFPKEGPSILRIQQVVRGDSAAYFCASSRRDRGYETQYFGPGTRLLVL.

CDR3 amino acids: CASSQTDGSDTDTQYF. The CDR3, as DNA: TGTGCCAGCAGTCAGACGGACGGGAGCGACACAGATACGCAGTATTTT. The chain has TRBV27 and TRBJ2-3; TRBD2 might be the D (6 bases). The CDR3 consists of 16 residues. Per the germline V gene, CDR1 is MNHEY and CDR2 is SMNVEV (reference sequence). Trimming removed 5 bases at V and 2 bases at J, with 17 bases between.

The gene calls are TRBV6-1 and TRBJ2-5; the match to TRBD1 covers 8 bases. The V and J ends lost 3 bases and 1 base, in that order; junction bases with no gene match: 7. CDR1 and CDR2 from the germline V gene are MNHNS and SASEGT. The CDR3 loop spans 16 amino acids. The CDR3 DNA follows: TGTGCCAGCAGTGATAGGGCAGGGGGCCGCCAAGAGACCCAGTACTTC. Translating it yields CASSDRAGGRQETQYF.

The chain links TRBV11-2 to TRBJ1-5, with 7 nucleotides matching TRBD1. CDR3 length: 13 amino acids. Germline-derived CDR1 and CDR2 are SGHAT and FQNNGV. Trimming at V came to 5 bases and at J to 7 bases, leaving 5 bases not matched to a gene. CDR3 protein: CASSHDREQPQHF. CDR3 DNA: TGTGCCAGCAGCCACGACAGGGAGCAGCCCCAGCATTTT.

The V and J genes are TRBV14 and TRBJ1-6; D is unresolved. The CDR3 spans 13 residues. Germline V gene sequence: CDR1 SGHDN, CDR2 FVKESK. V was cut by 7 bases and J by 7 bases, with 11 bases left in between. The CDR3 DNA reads TGTGCCAGCACCGCGGGGAGGAATTCACCCCTCCACTTT. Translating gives CASTAGRNSPLHF.

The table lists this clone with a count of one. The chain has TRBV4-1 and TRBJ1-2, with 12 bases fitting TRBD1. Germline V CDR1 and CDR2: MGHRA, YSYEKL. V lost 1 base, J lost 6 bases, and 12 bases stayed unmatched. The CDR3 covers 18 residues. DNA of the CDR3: TGCGCCAGCAGCCAAGGAAGAGGGACAGGGGGCGCCGGAAATGGCTACACCTTC. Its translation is CASSQGRGTGGAGNGYTF.

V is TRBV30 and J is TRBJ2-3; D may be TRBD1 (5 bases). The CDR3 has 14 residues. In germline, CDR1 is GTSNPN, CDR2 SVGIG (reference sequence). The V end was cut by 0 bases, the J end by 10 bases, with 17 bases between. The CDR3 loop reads CAWSVLMRQPAQYF. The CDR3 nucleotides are TGTGCCTGGAGTGTACTTATGCGACAGCCTGCGCAGTATTTT.

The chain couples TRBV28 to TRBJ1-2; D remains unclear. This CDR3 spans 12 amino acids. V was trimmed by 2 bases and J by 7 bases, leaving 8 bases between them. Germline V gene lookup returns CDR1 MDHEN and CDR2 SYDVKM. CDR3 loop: CASSLNRGGYTF. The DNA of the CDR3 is TGTGCCAGCAGTTTAAATCGGGGTGGCTACACCTTC.

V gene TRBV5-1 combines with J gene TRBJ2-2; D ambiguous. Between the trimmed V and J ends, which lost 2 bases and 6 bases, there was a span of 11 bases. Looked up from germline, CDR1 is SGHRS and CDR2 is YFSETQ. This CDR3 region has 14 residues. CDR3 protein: CASSLRTFSGELFF. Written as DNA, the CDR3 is TGCGCCAGCAGCTTACGAACTTTCTCCGGGGAGCTGTTTTTT.

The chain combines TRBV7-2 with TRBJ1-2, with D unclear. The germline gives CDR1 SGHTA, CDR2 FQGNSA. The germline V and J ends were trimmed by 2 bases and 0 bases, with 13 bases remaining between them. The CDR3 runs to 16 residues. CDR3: CASSLRPSPPNYGYTF. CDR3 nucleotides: TGTGCCAGCAGCTTAAGACCAAGTCCTCCTAACTATGGCTACACCTTC.

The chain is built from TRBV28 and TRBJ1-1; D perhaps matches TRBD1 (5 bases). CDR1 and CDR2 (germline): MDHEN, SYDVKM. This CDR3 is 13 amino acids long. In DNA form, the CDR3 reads TGTGTAGGCAGGGAATCGGAGAACACTGAAGCTTTCTTT. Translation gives CVGRESENTEAFF.

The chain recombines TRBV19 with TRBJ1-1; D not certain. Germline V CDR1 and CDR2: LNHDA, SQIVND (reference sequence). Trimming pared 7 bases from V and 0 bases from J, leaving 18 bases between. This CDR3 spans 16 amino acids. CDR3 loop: CASIALRENMNTEAFF. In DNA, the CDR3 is TGTGCCAGTATAGCCCTTCGGGAGAATATGAACACTGAAGCTTTCTTT.